Listed below are T cell receptor beta chains from one sample, sequenced in a study of control samples from healthy donors and cancer patients. Profiled with immunoSEQ multiplex PCR; TCRdb holds only in-frame clones, not every one. The sample includes 75,000 to 80,000 clones, around 86% seen only once; the top ten take approximately 8.8%. Sequencing was performed on PBMCs. Every receptor here comes from a woman aged 45-65 years with colorectal cancer. CDR3s include the opening cysteine and the closing phenylalanine or tryptophan. D genes are given only for firm matches. Expanded clones are given a class, and other clones once, few, many or no size at all.

j_call,clone_size,v_call,d_call,cdr3_aa,cdr3_nt
TRBJ1-2,-,TRBV28,-,CASGEQTNYGYTF,TGTGCCAGCGGGGAACAGACTAACTATGGCTACACCTTC
TRBJ1-6,-,TRBV5-1,TRBD1,CASSDYQGQGNSPLHF,TGCGCCAGCTCAGACTACCAGGGACAGGGGAATTCACCCCTCCACTTT
TRBJ1-3,-,TRBV6-1,-,CASSEQPGSSGNTIYF,TGTGCCAGCAGTGAACAACCAGGGAGCTCTGGAAACACCATATATTTT
TRBJ1-5,-,TRBV3-1/TRBV3-2,-,CASSQARDDQPQHF,TGTGCCAGCAGCCAAGCCAGGGACGATCAGCCCCAGCATTTT
TRBJ1-2,-,TRBV30,TRBD1,CAWSSGGKGYTF,TGTGCCTGGAGTTCAGGGGGTAAAGGCTACACCTTC
TRBJ2-1,-,TRBV6-2/TRBV6-3,-,CASSPQVGGKNEQFF,TGTGCCAGCAGTCCACAGGTGGGGGGTAAAAATGAGCAGTTCTTC
TRBJ1-2,-,TRBV7-2,-,CASSLGPPVNYGYTF,TGTGCCAGCAGCTTGGGACCGCCAGTTAACTATGGCTACACCTTC
TRBJ2-3,medium-sized,TRBV14,-,CASSQGLRRDTQYF,TGTGCCAGCAGCCAAGGCCTAAGAAGGGATACGCAGTATTTT
TRBJ2-1,-,TRBV6-4,TRBD2,CASSDSTSGGHEQFF,TGTGCCAGCAGTGACTCTACTAGCGGGGGGCACGAGCAGTTCTTC
TRBJ1-2,-,TRBV3-1/TRBV3-2,-,CASSQERRGHSYGYTF,TGTGCCAGCAGCCAAGAAAGGCGGGGACACTCCTATGGCTACACCTTC
TRBJ1-2,-,TRBV6-6,-,CASQGNYGYTF,TGTGCCAGCCAGGGCAACTATGGCTACACCTTC
TRBJ1-4,-,TRBV28,TRBD1,CASINSGTGINEKLFF,TGTGCCAGCATTAATTCCGGGACAGGGATTAATGAAAAACTGTTTTTT
TRBJ2-2,-,TRBV14,-,CASSLQGYTGELFF,TGTGCCAGCAGCCTACAGGGCTACACCGGGGAGCTGTTTTTT
TRBJ1-6,-,TRBV5-1,TRBD1,CASSPRGQEYNSPLHF,TGCGCCAGCAGCCCCAGGGGACAGGAGTATAATTCACCCCTCCACTTT
TRBJ2-1,-,TRBV9,TRBD2,CASSPRRGLAGGYSYNEQFF,TGTGCCAGCAGCCCACGCAGGGGGCTAGCGGGGGGGTACTCCTACAATGAGCAGTTCTTC
TRBJ1-3,-,TRBV5-6,TRBD1,CASSAGQGTLVNTIYF,TGTGCCAGCAGCGCTGGACAGGGAACCTTAGTAAACACCATATATTTT
TRBJ2-1,-,TRBV15,TRBD2,CATSRLGTSGGGEQFF,TGTGCCACCAGCAGGCTCGGGACTAGCGGGGGGGGTGAGCAGTTCTTC
TRBJ1-2,-,TRBV18,TRBD1,CASSPGQGAYTF,TGTGCCAGCTCACCAGGGCAGGGGGCCTACACCTTC
TRBJ2-3,-,TRBV19,TRBD2,CASSPIAGAFTDTQYF,TGTGCCAGTAGTCCTATAGCGGGGGCTTTCACAGATACGCAGTATTTT
TRBJ1-3,few,TRBV7-2,-,CASSPRVTTGNTIYF,TGTGCCAGCAGCCCCCGGGTCACCACTGGAAACACCATATATTTT
TRBJ1-3,-,TRBV6-2/TRBV6-3,-,CASSRRSGNTIYF,TGTGCCAGCAGCAGAAGATCTGGAAACACCATATATTTT
TRBJ1-2,once,TRBV3-1/TRBV3-2,-,CASSQDSGGAYYGYTF,TGTGCCAGCAGCCAAGATTCGGGGGGCGCGTACTATGGCTACACCTTC
TRBJ2-3,-,TRBV6-5,-,CASSYQQGRDTQYF,TGTGCCAGCAGTTATCAACAAGGGAGGGATACGCAGTATTTT
TRBJ2-3,-,TRBV2,TRBD2,CASKRDPTSDTQYF,TGTGCCAGCAAGCGGGACCCCACTTCAGATACGCAGTATTTT
TRBJ2-4,-,TRBV19,-,CASSIVEVAKNIQYF,TGTGCCAGTAGTATAGTGGAGGTAGCCAAAAACATTCAGTACTTC
TRBJ1-5,-,TRBV27,TRBD1,CASRIEPWDRGRQPQHF,TGTGCCAGCAGGATAGAGCCCTGGGACAGGGGTCGTCAGCCCCAGCATTTT
TRBJ2-3,-,TRBV29-1,-,CSAQYNTDTQYF,TGCAGCGCCCAGTACAACACAGATACGCAGTATTTT
TRBJ1-1,-,TRBV15,-,CATSRDLGTSNTEAFF,TGTGCCACCAGCAGAGATTTGGGCACCTCGAACACTGAAGCTTTCTTT
TRBJ1-1,few,TRBV5-4,TRBD1,CASSLDRGHAEAFF,TGTGCCAGCAGCTTGGATAGGGGGCACGCTGAAGCTTTCTTT
TRBJ2-2,-,TRBV5-1,TRBD1,CASSYGQGRTGELFF,TGCGCCAGCAGCTACGGACAGGGTAGGACCGGGGAGCTGTTTTTT
TRBJ1-5,-,TRBV28,-,CASSLPIRTEPQHF,TGTGCCAGCAGTCTCCCCATAAGAACGGAACCCCAGCATTTT
TRBJ1-5,-,TRBV19,TRBD1,CASSTGQFNQPQHF,TGTGCCAGTAGTACGGGACAGTTCAATCAGCCCCAGCATTTT
TRBJ1-2,once,TRBV5-5,-,CASSLMGGPYGYTF,TGTGCCAGCAGCTTGATGGGGGGGCCCTATGGCTACACCTTC
TRBJ1-6,-,TRBV4-3,-,CASSPFEQYNSPLHF,TGCGCCAGCAGCCCCTTTGAACAGTATAATTCACCCCTCCACTTT
TRBJ2-1,-,TRBV6-6,-,CASSRLQTRVGYNEQFF,TGTGCCAGCAGTCGTCTCCAAACTAGGGTTGGGTACAATGAGCAGTTCTTC
TRBJ1-5,-,TRBV2,-,CASSSTGNQPQHF,TGTGCCAGCAGTTCGACCGGCAATCAGCCCCAGCATTTT
TRBJ1-1,-,TRBV3-1/TRBV3-2,-,CASSRGEGNTEAFF,TGTGCCAGCAGCCGCGGAGAGGGGAACACTGAAGCTTTCTTT
TRBJ1-1,-,TRBV20-1,-,CSAMNTEAFF,TGCAGTGCTATGAACACTGAAGCTTTCTTT
TRBJ1-3,-,TRBV2,TRBD1,CASREDRVRNTIYF,TGTGCCAGCAGAGAAGACAGGGTCAGGAACACCATATATTTT
TRBJ1-1,once,TRBV30,-,CAWSVGDTEAFF,TGTGCCTGGAGTGTTGGGGACACTGAAGCTTTCTTT
TRBJ2-5,-,TRBV5-1,TRBD2,CASSSGLAGGHETQYF,TGCGCCAGCAGCTCGGGACTAGCGGGGGGGCACGAGACCCAGTACTTC
TRBJ2-5,-,TRBV23-1,TRBD1,CASSPPWDRDYQETQYF,TGCGCCAGCAGTCCCCCTTGGGACAGGGACTACCAAGAGACCCAGTACTTC